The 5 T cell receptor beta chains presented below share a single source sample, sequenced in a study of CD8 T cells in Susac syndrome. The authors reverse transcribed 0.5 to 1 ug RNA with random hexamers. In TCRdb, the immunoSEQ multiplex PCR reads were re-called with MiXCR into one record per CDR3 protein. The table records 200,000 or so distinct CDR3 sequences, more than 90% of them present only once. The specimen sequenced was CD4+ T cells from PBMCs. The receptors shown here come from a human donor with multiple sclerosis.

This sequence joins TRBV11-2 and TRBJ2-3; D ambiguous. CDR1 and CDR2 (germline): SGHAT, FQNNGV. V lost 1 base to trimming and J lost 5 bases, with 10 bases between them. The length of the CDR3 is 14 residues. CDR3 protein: CASSLGALGDTQYF. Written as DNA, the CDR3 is TGTGCCAGCAGCTTAGGGGCCCTTGGAGATACGCAGTATTTT.

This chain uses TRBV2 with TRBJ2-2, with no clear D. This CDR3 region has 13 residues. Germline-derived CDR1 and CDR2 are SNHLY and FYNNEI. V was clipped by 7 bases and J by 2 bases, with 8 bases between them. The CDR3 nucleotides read TGTGCCAGCACAGTCCAAAACACCGGGGAGCTGTTTTTT. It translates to CASTVQNTGELFF.

The CDR3 nucleotides are TGTGCCAGCAGGGGGCCCGAGCCGTACCAAGAGACCCAGTACTTC. Its protein product is CASRGPEPYQETQYF. J is TRBJ2-5 and V is TRBV3-1; tentative D call: TRBD1 (5 bases). This CDR3 has 15 amino acids. CDR1 is LGHDT and CDR2 is YNNKEL in the germline V gene (reference sequence). Trimming cost V 6 bases and J 0 bases, with 14 bases left between them.

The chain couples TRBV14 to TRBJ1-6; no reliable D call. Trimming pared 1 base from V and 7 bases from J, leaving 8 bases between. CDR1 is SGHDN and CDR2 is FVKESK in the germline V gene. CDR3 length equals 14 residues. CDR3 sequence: CASSQVGANSPLHF. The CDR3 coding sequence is TGTGCCAGCAGCCAAGTAGGTGCGAATTCACCCCTCCACTTT.

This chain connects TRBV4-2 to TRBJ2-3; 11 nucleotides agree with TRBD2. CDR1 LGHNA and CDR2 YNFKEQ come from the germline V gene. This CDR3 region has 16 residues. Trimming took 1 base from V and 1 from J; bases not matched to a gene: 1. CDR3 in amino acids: CASSQGLAGRTDTQYF. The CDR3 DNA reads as TGTGCCAGCAGCCAAGGACTAGCGGGGCGCACAGATACGCAGTATTTT.